This T cell receptor (beta chain) was sequenced in a study of blood T cell repertoires in COVID-19. Study-level background: Samples taken during acute and convalescent COVID-19 were collected in the United States, Italy and Spain. T cells, B-cell-depleted T cells, or PBMCs supplied cDNA or gDNA.

Here immunoSEQ multiplex PCR was the method, and the copy in TCRdb shows in-frame clones only, minus some. This repertoire shows roughly 230,000 clones, roughly four fifths found once; its top ten account for about 4%. This receptor was obtained from a man aged 45-65 years with acute or convalescent COVID-19. The sequencing sample was made of peripheral blood.

The DNA of the CDR3 is TGTGCCAGCAGCGTACAGGGACAAGAGACCCAGTACTTC. It is translated as CASSVQGQETQYF. The chain employs TRBV6-5 and TRBJ2-5; D might be TRBD1 (6 bases). V lost 6 bases to trimming and J lost 2 bases, with 10 bases between them. The CDR3 is made up of 13 amino acids. Germline-derived CDR1 and CDR2 are MNHEY and SVGAGI.